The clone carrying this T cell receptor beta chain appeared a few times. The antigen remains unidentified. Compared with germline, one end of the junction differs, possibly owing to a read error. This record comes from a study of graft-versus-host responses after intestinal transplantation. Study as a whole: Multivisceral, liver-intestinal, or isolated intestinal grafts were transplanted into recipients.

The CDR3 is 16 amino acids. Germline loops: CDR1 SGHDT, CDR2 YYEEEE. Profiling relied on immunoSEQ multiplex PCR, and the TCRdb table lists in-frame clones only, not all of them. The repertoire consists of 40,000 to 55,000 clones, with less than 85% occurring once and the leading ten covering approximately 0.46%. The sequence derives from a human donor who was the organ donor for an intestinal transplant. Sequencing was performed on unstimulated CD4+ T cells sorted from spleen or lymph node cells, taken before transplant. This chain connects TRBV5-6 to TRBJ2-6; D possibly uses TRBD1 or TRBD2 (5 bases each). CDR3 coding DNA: TGTGCCAGCAGCTCGGGACCCAGATCTGGGGCCAACATCCTGACTTTC. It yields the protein CASSSGPRSGANILTF.